Given below is one TCR beta chain in context. Its antigen is as yet unknown. Sample treatment: oral pan-JAK inhibitor, 5-10 mg twice daily. The data are from a study of CD8+ T cells in alopecia areata. The overall study: Treated patients swallowed 5 to 10 mg of oral tofacitinib twice daily. Scoring treated patients' severity relied on the percentage of scalp area affected. Findings and caveats of the study: On tofacitinib, scalp and blood still held many of the expanded lesional clones.

cDNA serving as the sequencing template came from extracted, reverse transcribed RNA. Libraries were prepared by immunoSEQ multiplex PCR; TCRdb keeps only in-frame clonotypes and omits some of them. The sample shows about 180,000 clones, about 47% of them seen only once. The V end lost 1 base, the J end lost 6 bases, and 6 bases lay between the germline ends. CDR1 and CDR2 from the germline V gene are MGHRA and YSYEKL. The CDR3 spans 13 residues. This material consisted of CD8+ T cells sorted from blood, taken between weeks 51 and 52, from a patient treated with tofacitinib. This sequence was found in a human donor with alopecia areata. This chain joins TRBV4-1 and TRBJ1-4; D gene uncertain. CDR3 residues: CASSQGFDEKLFF. In DNA form, the CDR3 reads TGCGCCAGCAGCCAAGGGTTCGATGAAAAACTGTTTTTT.